The T cell receptor beta chain under discussion was sequenced for a study of beta chain features in type 1 diabetes. Germline V gene data show CDR1 as SEHNR and CDR2 as FQNEAQ (reference sequence). The ends were cut back, 1 base at V and 5 bases at J, with 6 bases in the middle. The CDR3 consists of 12 residues. Every bit of the isolated RNA underwent reverse transcription, so sequencing read expressed TCRB transcripts. Several million reads was the average for naive, central memory and regulatory T cell samples. TCRdb's copy holds only in-frame clones and misses some; the assay was immunoSEQ multiplex PCR. Of about 260,000 clones in the sample, 68% are singletons; the top ten hold around 0.05%. Concerning this clone: The same CDR3 also results from other DNA sequences found in this sample.

The material sequenced was naive CD4+ T cells from blood. This TCR derives from a man aged 25 to 40 in good health. The chain joins TRBV7-9 to TRBJ2-7; D perhaps matches TRBD1 (6 bases). This CDR3 reads CASSLDRDEQYF. In DNA, the CDR3 is TGTGCCAGCAGCTTAGACAGGGACGAGCAGTACTTC.